The 19 T cell receptor beta chains presented below share a single source sample, sequenced in a study of T-cell reconstitution after alpha-beta-depleted transplantation in children. During its preparation, the TCRbeta library received unique molecular identifiers. From the PCR reads, TCRdb called clonotypes with MiXCR, one entry per CDR3 protein. The repertoire holds fewer than 750,000 distinct CDR3 sequences, with approximately 30% as singletons. Sample: PBMCs, taken before TCRalphabeta/CD19-depleted stem cell transplant. Receptors originate from a boy younger than two with Wiskott-Aldrich syndrome, due to receive a stem cell transplant.

This chain connects TRBV28 to TRBJ2-3; D is perhaps TRBD2 (7 bases). V was shortened by 8 bases and J by 1 base, with 16 bases between the two germline ends. This CDR3 region has 15 residues. Germline V lookup: CDR1 MDHEN, CDR2 SYDVKM. The CDR3 region is CASRKGGDGTDTQYF. CDR3 DNA sequence: TGTGCCAGCCGAAAGGGGGGGGATGGCACAGATACGCAGTATTTT.

The CDR3 bases are TGCGCCAGCAGTGCACAGCCCAATCAGCCCCAGCATTTT. Its translation is CASSAQPNQPQHF. The chain has TRBV10-1 and TRBJ1-5; D uncertain. CDR1 WNHNN and CDR2 SYGVQD come from the germline V gene (reference sequence). The CDR3 loop spans 13 amino acids. Trimming left V 4 bases short and J 3 bases short, with 7 bases between.

This clonotype was observed a handful of times. This chain joins TRBV12-3 or TRBV12-4 and TRBJ1-5; unclear D gene. The CDR3 has 12 amino acids. Trimming removed 5 bases at V and 4 bases at J, with 6 bases between. CDR3: CASSPLNQPQHF. The CDR3 DNA reads TGTGCCAGCAGTCCCCTAAATCAGCCCCAGCATTTT.

The table lists this clonotype with a few counts. V and J are TRBV4-1 and TRBJ1-6; no definite D call. The CDR3 has 15 residues. The V end lost 3 bases, the J end lost 1 base, and 7 bases lay between the germline ends. In germline, CDR1 is MGHRA, CDR2 YSYEKL. The CDR3 spells CASSQEYSYNSPLHF. Written as DNA, the CDR3 is TGCGCCAGCAGCCAGGAATATTCCTATAATTCACCCCTCCACTTT.

This sequence joins TRBV7-8 and TRBJ2-7; 7 nucleotides line up with TRBD1. Germline V gives CDR1 SGHVS, CDR2 FQNEAQ. V gave up 1 base and J gave up 3 bases; unmatched junction bases: 9. The length of the CDR3 is 16 residues. CDR3: CASSLEYRGLDYEQYF. For the CDR3, the DNA is TGTGCCAGCAGCTTAGAATACAGGGGCCTAGACTACGAGCAGTACTTC.

This CDR3 reads CASSRAGGNEQFF. The CDR3 region has the DNA TGCGCCAGCAGTCGAGCGGGAGGGAATGAGCAGTTCTTC. J is TRBJ2-1 and V is TRBV10-1, with TRBD2 matching over 10 bases. The ends lost 5 bases at V and 7 bases at J; junction bases unmatched: 2. Germline V lookup: CDR1 WNHNN, CDR2 SYGVQD (reference sequence). There are 13 residues in the CDR3.

This clonotype was recorded once. The chain has TRBV2 and TRBJ1-2; unclear D gene. Germline CDR1 and CDR2: SNHLY and FYNNEI. V lost 7 bases and J lost 3, with 12 bases in between. This CDR3 contains 13 residues. The CDR3 bases are TGTGCCAGCACCAGAGACATCTACTATGGCTACACCTTC. Amino acids: CASTRDIYYGYTF.

V is TRBV3-1 and J is TRBJ1-2; the D gene is possibly TRBD1 (5 bases). The CDR3 consists of 15 residues. V shed 0 bases and J shed 7 bases, with 15 bases lying between them. Germline values: CDR1 LGHDT, CDR2 YNNKEL (reference sequence). CDR3 loop: CASSQDWQGWGGYTF. The CDR3 coding sequence is TGTGCCAGCAGCCAAGATTGGCAGGGTTGGGGTGGCTACACCTTC.

V is TRBV7-6 and J is TRBJ1-2; D possibly corresponds to TRBD1 (5 bases). With 2 bases removed from V and 8 bases from J, the gap between germline ends came to 21 bases. CDR3 size: 16 residues. From germline, CDR1 is SGHVS and CDR2 FNYEAQ. CDR3: CASSLSPGREGKGYTF. As DNA, the CDR3 is TGTGCCAGCAGCTTAAGCCCGGGCAGGGAAGGAAAAGGCTACACCTTC.

J is TRBJ2-1 and V is TRBV15; 10 bases are shared with TRBD2. J lost 6 bases, V lost 1 base, and 9 bases had no gene match. This CDR3 is 17 amino acids long. Germline CDR1 reads LNHNV; CDR2 reads YYDKDF (reference sequence). Written as DNA, the CDR3 is TGTGCCACCAGCAGAGCACCCGGACTAGCGGAGACCAATGAGCAGTTCTTC. It is translated as CATSRAPGLAETNEQFF.

This clonotype was seen only a few times. The chain is built from TRBV9 and TRBJ2-7; the D is unclear. V gave up 0 bases and J gave up 3 bases, with 10 bases separating them. Germline loops: CDR1 SGDLS, CDR2 YYNGEE. The CDR3 totals 14 residues. CDR3 region: CASSVASGGYEQYF. CDR3 in DNA: TGTGCCAGCAGCGTAGCGTCGGGTGGCTACGAGCAGTACTTC. Combining the CDR3 with reference TRBV9 and TRBJ2-7 gives the whole variable domain DSGVTQTPKHLITATGQRVTLRCSPRSGDLSVYWYQQSLDQGLQFLIQYYNGEERAKGNILERFSAQQFPDLHSELNLSSLELGDSALYFCASSVASGGYEQYFGPGTRLTVT.

There are a few counts of this clonotype. The chain employs TRBV9 and TRBJ1-6, with D hard to call. Deletions cut 0 bases from V and 8 bases from J, with 6 bases between. Per germline, CDR1 SGDLS and CDR2 YYNGEE. The length of the CDR3 is 13 residues. CDR3 DNA: TGTGCCAGCAGCGTAGATGAGTATTCACCCCTCCACTTT. This gives the protein CASSVDEYSPLHF.

V is TRBV27 and J is TRBJ2-3; TRBD1 might be the D (6 bases). V was trimmed by 7 bases and J by 0 bases, leaving 14 bases between them. In germline, CDR1 is MNHEY, CDR2 SMNVEV (reference sequence). This CDR3 contains 15 residues. CDR3 loop: CASTQGRASTDTQYF. CDR3 nucleotides: TGTGCCAGCACCCAGGGGAGAGCTAGCACAGATACGCAGTATTTT.

The sample holds a few counts of this clonotype. The chain couples TRBV5-1 to TRBJ2-3; TRBD2 aligns across 10 bases. In germline, CDR1 is SGHRS, CDR2 YFSETQ. The V gene end was trimmed by 2 bases and the J gene end by 0 bases; junction bases not matched to a gene: 3. There are 16 residues in the CDR3. CDR3 region: CASSFSTSGSTDTQYF. The CDR3 coding sequence is TGCGCCAGCAGCTTTTCGACTAGCGGGAGCACAGATACGCAGTATTTT.

This chain links TRBV10-3 with TRBJ2-7; weak D call: TRBD2 (5 bases). In germline, CDR1 is ENHRY, CDR2 SYGVKD. With 4 bases removed from V and 0 bases from J, the gap between germline ends came to 13 bases. This CDR3 has 15 residues. The CDR3 DNA reads TGTGCCATCAGTGTGGCAAGCGGAAGCTCCTACGAGCAGTACTTC. This gives the protein CAISVASGSSYEQYF.

This clonotype was counted only a few times. The chain recombines TRBV7-8 with TRBJ2-1; 12 bases are a match to TRBD2. Germline V gene lookup returns CDR1 SGHVS and CDR2 FQNEAQ. This CDR3 is built from 15 residues. The trim removed 5 bases at V and 8 bases at J, leaving 7 bases unmatched. The CDR3 DNA follows: TGTGCCAGCAGCATATCGACTAGCGGGAGCGATGAGCAGTTCTTC. This translates into CASSISTSGSDEQFF.

This clonotype was found a few times. The chain recombines TRBV5-1 with TRBJ2-1; D call uncertain. This CDR3 is 14 amino acids long. The V end lost 2 bases, the J end lost 8 bases, and 14 bases lay between the germline ends. Germline V gene sequence: CDR1 SGHRS, CDR2 YFSETQ. The CDR3 DNA follows: TGCGCCAGCAGCTTAAAAAGCTCGTTGGATGAGCAGTTCTTC. It is translated as CASSLKSSLDEQFF.

This clonotype was observed a handful of times. The genes are TRBV7-8 and TRBJ1-2, with D tentatively TRBD1 (5 bases). Germline assignment: CDR1 SGHVS and CDR2 FQNEAQ. The CDR3 runs to 15 residues. Trimming took 2 bases from V and 4 from J, leaving 14 bases between them. The CDR3: CASSLQGRLVYGYTF. The CDR3 DNA follows: TGTGCCAGCAGCTTACAGGGTCGGCTAGTCTATGGCTACACCTTC. Drawing the rest from reference TRBV7-8 and TRBJ1-2, the complete variable domain is GAGVSQSPRYKVAKRGQDVALRCDPISGHVSLFWYQQALGQGPEFLTYFQNEAQLDKSGLPSDRFFAERPEGSVSTLKIQRTQQEDSAVYLCASSLQGRLVYGYTFGSGTRLTVV.

This clonotype has more than one count but fewer than ten. The chain links TRBV18 to TRBJ2-7; maybe TRBD1 (5 bases). Germline-derived CDR1 and CDR2 are KGHSH and LQKENI. Trimming shortened V by 3 bases and J by 1 base, and 10 bases separated the two germline ends. The CDR3 length is 14 residues. The CDR3, as DNA: TGTGCCAGCTCACCGACAGTGACGTCCTACGAGCAGTACTTC. Its protein product is CASSPTVTSYEQYF.